The 32 T cell receptor beta chains presented below share a single source sample, sequenced in a study of T cells in localized non-small cell lung cancer (TCRdb year 2020). Receptor libraries were prepared by the immunoSEQ multiplex PCR assay. TCRdb's version of the immuneACCESS table is confined to in-frame rearrangements and falls short of the full clone set. An unresolved V gene accounts for under half of the shortfall where checked; the remainder is of unknown origin. Here the sample has about 6,000 clones; roughly 41% occur a single time. Roughly a tenth of the sample is in the top ten clones. The sample here was lung tumor tissue, taken before any cancer treatment. Receptor source: a woman aged 35 to 69 with stage II squamous cell lung carcinoma.

This clone was found a few times. The chain has TRBV10-2 and TRBJ2-1; 10 bases align to TRBD2. V was clipped by 4 bases and J by 6 bases; unmatched bases: 9. This CDR3 is built from 16 residues. CDR1 WSHSY and CDR2 SAAADI come from the germline V gene. The CDR3 loop is CASSGDSGGHINEQFF. Written as DNA, the CDR3 is TGCGCCAGCAGTGGAGATAGCGGGGGGCATATCAATGAGCAGTTCTTC.

The chain carries TRBV9 and TRBJ2-1, with 8 bases fitting TRBD2. Germline CDR1 reads SGDLS; CDR2 reads YYNGEE. The CDR3 runs 16 residues. Trimming removed 4 bases from V and 5 bases from J; junction bases left unmatched: 11. The CDR3 region is CASSSHWAGGHNEQFF. The CDR3 DNA follows: TGTGCCAGCAGCTCACACTGGGCGGGGGGTCACAATGAGCAGTTCTTC. Complete variable domain (other parts from reference TRBV9 and TRBJ2-1): DSGVTQTPKHLITATGQRVTLRCSPRSGDLSVYWYQQSLDQGLQFLIQYYNGEERAKGNILERFSAQQFPDLHSELNLSSLELGDSALYFCASSSHWAGGHNEQFFGPGTRLTVL.

This sequence joins TRBV5-1 and TRBJ2-1; D not certain. Trimming cost V 1 base and J 8 bases, with 19 bases left between them. The germline V gene has CDR1 SGHRS and CDR2 YFSETQ. The CDR3 totals 16 residues. In DNA form, the CDR3 reads TGCGCCAGCAGCTTGAAAAGCCCCGGCGGCATCGATGAGCAGTTCTTC. Amino acid sequence: CASSLKSPGGIDEQFF.

This chain uses TRBV18 with TRBJ1-1; D is uncertain. Germline CDR1 is KGHSH and CDR2 is LQKENI. The CDR3 length is 16 residues. V was clipped by 2 bases and J by 1 base, with 14 bases between them. DNA for the CDR3: TGTGCCAGCTCACCAGGAGCGAATCCCCGGAACACTGAAGCTTTCTTT. Protein sequence: CASSPGANPRNTEAFF.

The chain combines TRBV2 with TRBJ2-5; 9 bases match TRBD1. Germline CDR1 is SNHLY and CDR2 is FYNNEI. The V segment lost 5 bases and the J segment 1 base; nucleotides outside the gene matches: 2. The CDR3 totals 14 residues. CDR3 amino acids: CASSRDRVQETQYF. CDR3 in DNA: TGTGCCAGCAGTCGGGACAGGGTCCAAGAGACCCAGTACTTC. Drawing the rest from reference TRBV2 and TRBJ2-5, the complete variable domain is EPEVTQTPSHQVTQMGQEVILRCVPISNHLYFYWYRQILGQKVEFLVSFYNNEISEKSEIFDDQFSVERPDGSNFTLKIRSTKLEDSAMYFCASSRDRVQETQYFGPGTRLLVL.

Within the sample, this clone is medium-sized. The V call is TRBV11-3, the J call TRBJ1-2; D ambiguous. The CDR3 totals 14 residues. The germline CDR1 and CDR2 sequences are SGHNT and YENEEA. V was cut by 1 base and J by 4 bases, with 10 bases left in between. Here the CDR3 reads CASSLGSAAYGYTF. The DNA of the CDR3 is TGTGCCAGCAGCTTAGGTTCGGCAGCCTATGGCTACACCTTC.

This chain connects TRBV28 to TRBJ1-5, with D unclear. Germline values: CDR1 MDHEN, CDR2 SYDVKM. V shed 5 bases and J shed 6 bases, with 14 bases lying between them. The CDR3 length is 14 residues. The CDR3 nucleotides are TGTGCCAGCAGTCAACTAGGTGTGGGTCAGCCCCAGCATTTT. This encodes CASSQLGVGQPQHF.

This sequence joins TRBV30 and TRBJ1-4, with D hard to call. CDR3 length: 14 residues. The V gene lost 3 bases and the J gene lost 4 bases, with 12 bases spanning the gap. The germline gives CDR1 GTSNPN, CDR2 SVGIG (reference sequence). The CDR3 is CAWRRQSGNEKLFF. Here the CDR3 DNA reads TGTGCCTGGAGGCGCCAGTCGGGTAATGAAAAACTGTTTTTT.

This clone was seen more than once but under ten times. The rearrangement links TRBV11-3 to TRBJ1-6; 8 bases match TRBD1. The germline V gene has CDR1 SGHNT and CDR2 YENEEA. CDR3 length: 15 amino acids. V lost 5 bases, J lost 9 bases, and 9 bases stayed unmatched. The CDR3 DNA reads TGTGCCAGCAGCAGCCGACAGGGGAGTGGTTCACCCCTCCACTTT. Its protein product is CASSSRQGSGSPLHF.

This clone was counted once. V is TRBV10-2 and J is TRBJ2-3, with TRBD2 as a possible D gene (6 bases). The length of the CDR3 is 15 residues. Trimming pared 6 bases from V and 2 bases from J, leaving 15 bases between. Germline CDR1 is WSHSY and CDR2 is SAAADI. The CDR3 loop reads CASRGLGGFTDTQYF. The CDR3 DNA reads as TGCGCCAGCAGAGGGTTGGGGGGATTCACAGATACGCAGTATTTT.

The chain employs TRBV29-1 and TRBJ2-7; D call uncertain. Between the trimmed V and J ends, which lost 5 bases and 1 base, there was a span of 9 bases. Germline V gene data show CDR1 as SQVTM and CDR2 as ANQGSEA. The CDR3 loop spans 12 amino acids. In DNA form, the CDR3 reads TGCAGCGTTACGTCTAGTTCCTACGAGCAGTACTTC. This gives the protein CSVTSSSYEQYF.

The rearrangement joins TRBV7-7 to TRBJ2-6, with D perhaps matching TRBD2 (6 bases). This CDR3 has 17 residues. Germline V gene sequence: CDR1 SSHAT, CDR2 FNYEAQ (reference sequence). V was cut by 3 bases and J by 0 bases, with 12 bases left in between. The CDR3 loop reads CASSFGLGGSGANVLTF. Here the CDR3 DNA reads TGTGCCAGCAGCTTTGGGTTGGGAGGCTCTGGGGCCAACGTCCTGACTTTC.

This chain joins TRBV30 and TRBJ2-1; 12 bases map to TRBD2. The CDR3 spans 13 residues. Germline CDR1 reads GTSNPN; CDR2 reads SVGIG (reference sequence). J was trimmed by 6 bases and V by 6 bases; bases with no gene match: 3. The CDR3 DNA follows: TGTGCCTGTGCTAGCGGGAGGGCCAATGAGCAGTTCTTC. Its translation: CACASGRANEQFF.

This chain links TRBV18 with TRBJ1-5; D may be TRBD2 (6 bases). Gene TRBJ2-3 matches the end of the DNA better, so the J call may be wrong. The V gene's germline CDR1 is KGHSH and CDR2 LQKENI. The CDR3 is made up of 15 amino acids. The CDR3, as DNA: TGTGCCAGCTCACCACCCGGGGGAGTAGGGCAGCCCCAGTATTTT. This sequence encodes CASSPPGGVGQPQYF.

This chain uses TRBV6-8 with TRBJ1-2; D is possibly TRBD1 (5 bases). The CDR3 runs to 12 residues. Germline loops: CDR1 MNHGY, CDR2 SAAAGT. Trimming took off 5 bases at V and 5 bases at J, with 9 bases between the two ends. CDR3 protein: CASSATEYGYTF. The CDR3 DNA reads TGTGCCAGCAGTGCGACAGAGTATGGCTACACCTTC.

This clone has more than one count but fewer than ten. V and J are TRBV6-8 and TRBJ2-1; 13 nucleotides match TRBD2. Unmatched junction bases numbered 8, after V lost 5 bases and J lost 7 bases. CDR1 is MNHGY and CDR2 is SAAAGT in the germline V gene. The CDR3 is 16 residues long. As DNA, the CDR3 is TGTGCCAGCAGTGACACTGGACTAGCGGGGGCAAATGAGCAGTTCTTC. Amino acid sequence: CASSDTGLAGANEQFF.

A few counts support this clone. The J gene is TRBJ2-3, the V gene TRBV9; 9 nucleotides align to TRBD2. Trimming cost V 4 bases and J 3 bases; bases outside gene matches: 9. Germline V gene lookup returns CDR1 SGDLS and CDR2 YYNGEE. This CDR3 comprises 16 residues. This CDR3 is CASSPPASGTTDTQYF. The CDR3 DNA sequence: TGTGCCAGCAGCCCCCCCGCTAGCGGGACGACAGATACGCAGTATTTT.

The chain recombines TRBV25-1 with TRBJ1-2, with 7 nucleotides matching TRBD1. Germline CDR1 MGHDK, CDR2 SYGVNS. Losses at the gene ends were 4 bases for V and 9 bases for J; bases not matched to a gene: 20. There are 17 residues in the CDR3. Here the CDR3 reads CASSGGGTGATPRSYTF. DNA of the CDR3: TGTGCCAGCAGTGGGGGGGGAACAGGGGCCACCCCTCGGAGCTACACCTTC.

J is TRBJ1-3 and V is TRBV11-3; D is unclear. Germline lookup yields CDR1 SGHNT and CDR2 YENEEA. Trimming removed 5 bases at V and 0 bases at J, with 11 bases between. The CDR3 is made up of 15 amino acids. CDR3 protein: CASSPLVTSGNTIYF. The CDR3 region has the DNA TGTGCCAGCAGCCCGCTAGTAACCTCTGGAAACACCATATATTTT.

The chain combines TRBV28 with TRBJ1-3; D gene unclear. The CDR3 totals 14 residues. Germline lookup yields CDR1 MDHEN and CDR2 SYDVKM. The V end lost 6 bases, the J end lost 2 bases, and 11 bases lay between the germline ends. The CDR3 DNA follows: TGTGCCAGCAGCGTGGCGGATCCTGGAAACACCATATATTTT. As protein: CASSVADPGNTIYF.

The chain couples TRBV30 to TRBJ1-4; D is undetermined. This CDR3 contains 13 residues. Germline CDR1 GTSNPN, CDR2 SVGIG (reference sequence). With 0 bases removed from V and 8 bases from J, the gap between germline ends came to 10 bases. The CDR3 sequence: CAWSVLLGEKLFF. CDR3 coding DNA: TGTGCCTGGAGTGTTCTACTCGGAGAAAAACTGTTTTTT.

This chain joins TRBV14 and TRBJ1-1; a possible D gene is TRBD1 (5 bases). The germline CDR1 and CDR2 sequences are SGHDN and FVKESK. Trimming cost V 4 bases and J 2 bases, with 14 bases left between them. The CDR3 is 15 residues long. CDR3 nucleotides: TGTGCCAGCAGCCCCAGTGGTGGGGCCAACACTGAAGCTTTCTTT. Translated: CASSPSGGANTEAFF.

The rearrangement uses TRBV9 and TRBJ1-1; D is uncertain. The germline gives CDR1 SGDLS, CDR2 YYNGEE. V lost 0 bases, J lost 3 bases, and 6 bases lay in between. This CDR3 has 13 amino acids. CDR3 sequence: CASSVGSYTEAFF. The CDR3 DNA reads TGTGCCAGCAGCGTAGGGAGCTACACTGAAGCTTTCTTT.

J is TRBJ1-2 and V is TRBV15; possible D gene TRBD1, 5 bases. CDR3 length equals 15 residues. CDR1 and CDR2 (germline): LNHNV, YYDKDF (reference sequence). V lost 0 bases and J lost 2, with 10 bases in between. The CDR3 here is CATSREPRENYGYTF. CDR3 nucleotides: TGTGCCACCAGCAGAGAACCCAGGGAAAACTATGGCTACACCTTC.

The chain recombines TRBV11-3 with TRBJ1-4; D call uncertain. Germline values: CDR1 SGHNT, CDR2 YENEEA. Trimming pared 5 bases from V and 5 bases from J, leaving 15 bases between. The CDR3 is 15 residues long. The CDR3 is CASSQHGDQNEKLFF. CDR3 nucleotide sequence: TGTGCCAGCAGCCAACACGGGGATCAAAATGAAAAACTGTTTTTT.

This rearrangement joins TRBV25-1 to TRBJ2-1, with 11 nucleotides matching TRBD1. Germline V lookup: CDR1 MGHDK, CDR2 SYGVNS. The CDR3 length is 15 residues. J lost 9 bases, V lost 3 bases, and 7 bases had no gene match. The CDR3 nucleotides read TGTGCCAGCAGTGATCCCGGGACAGGGGGTATTGAGCAGTTCTTC. Encoded protein: CASSDPGTGGIEQFF.

By sample fraction, this clone is medium-sized (0.01 to 0.1%). The rearrangement uses TRBV6-8 and TRBJ1-2, with no clear D. Germline V gene sequence: CDR1 MNHGY, CDR2 SAAAGT. This CDR3 is built from 12 residues. V dropped 0 bases and J dropped 6 bases, with 5 bases sitting between them. Here the CDR3 DNA reads TGTGCCAGCAGTTACTCGCAGGATGGCTACACCTTC. This codes for CASSYSQDGYTF.

In this sample, this clone turned up a few times. The chain recombines TRBV11-3 with TRBJ1-2, with TRBD1 as a possible D gene (5 bases). Germline CDR1 SGHNT, CDR2 YENEEA. CDR3 length equals 14 residues. V lost 4 bases to trimming and J lost 2 bases, with 11 bases between them. The CDR3 DNA follows: TGTGCCAGCAGCTCAGGGAATGCGAACTATGGCTACACCTTC. This translates into CASSSGNANYGYTF.

The chain has TRBV15 and TRBJ2-5; TRBD2 matches at 8 bases. The CDR3 loop spans 14 amino acids. The germline V gene has CDR1 LNHNV and CDR2 YYDKDF (reference sequence). V gave up 1 base and J gave up 9 bases; unmatched junction bases: 7. The CDR3 reads CATSRVGGGLAQYF. Here the CDR3 DNA reads TGTGCCACCAGCAGAGTCGGGGGGGGGTTAGCCCAGTACTTC.

This clone was detected only a few times. V and J are TRBV30 and TRBJ1-1, with D possibly TRBD1 on 6 matching bases. V was clipped by 0 bases and J by 7 bases, with 18 bases between them. This CDR3 has 15 residues. The germline V gene has CDR1 GTSNPN and CDR2 SVGIG (reference sequence). The CDR3 spells CAWSVRQARRLEAFF. Here the CDR3 DNA reads TGTGCCTGGAGTGTACGACAGGCTAGAAGACTTGAAGCTTTCTTT.

This clone is a singleton in its sample. V gene TRBV29-1 combines with J gene TRBJ2-5, with a weak D call TRBD1 (6 bases). The CDR3 is 12 amino acids. The germline V gene encodes CDR1 SQVTM and CDR2 ANQGSEA. The V gene lost 4 bases and the J gene lost 4 bases, with 10 bases spanning the gap. CDR3 amino acids: CSVAWGLETQYF. The CDR3 region has the DNA TGCAGCGTTGCCTGGGGGCTAGAGACCCAGTACTTC.

This rearrangement joins TRBV6-8 to TRBJ1-6; weak D call: TRBD1 (5 bases). The germline V gene encodes CDR1 MNHGY and CDR2 SAAAGT. This CDR3 comprises 15 residues. Trimming took off 7 bases at V and 6 bases at J, with 16 bases between the two ends. CDR3 in DNA: TGTGCCAGCACGCAGGGATCCCTGGGTAATTCACCCCTCCACTTT. It is translated as CASTQGSLGNSPLHF.